Included here is one T cell receptor beta chain sequence, with context. The time point was: pretreatment peripheral blood. Patients presented with locally advanced or metastatic urothelial carcinoma. This entry belongs to a study of PD-L1 blockade in urothelial cancer. V lost 2 bases and J 5 bases, leaving 15 bases between the germline ends. CDR1 and CDR2 from the germline V gene are SGHTA and FQGNSA. The CDR3 contains 16 residues. Synthetic analogs of TCR templates were spiked into every PCR. Profiled with immunoSEQ multiplex PCR; TCRdb holds only in-frame clones, not every one. The data contain about 87,000 clones, roughly 84% of them singletons.

Sequenced material: PBMCs, taken around atezolizumab (anti-PD-L1) treatment. The chain links TRBV7-2 to TRBJ2-2; D is possibly TRBD2 (5 bases). This receptor was taken from a man aged 60 to 75 with urothelial cancer. CDR3 coding DNA: TGTGCCAGCAGCTTACAAGGGTTTAGCGTGACCGGGGAGCTGTTTTTT. Its translation is CASSLQGFSVTGELFF.